What follows are 18 T cell receptor beta chains derived from one specimen sequenced in a study of blood T cell repertoires in COVID-19. TCRdb keeps only in-frame clones here, not all; method: immunoSEQ multiplex PCR. The sample lists under 350,000 clones; about 85% were seen once. Sequences were obtained from peripheral blood. The receptors derive from a human donor in a cohort sampled during active COVID-19.

The chain carries TRBV18 and TRBJ2-5; perhaps TRBD1 as D (6 bases). This CDR3 is built from 14 residues. The V end lost 2 bases, the J end lost 5 bases, and 12 bases lay between the germline ends. Germline V gene lookup returns CDR1 KGHSH and CDR2 LQKENI. The CDR3 sequence: CASSPNQGTETQYF. The CDR3 DNA sequence: TGTGCCAGCTCACCAAACCAGGGGACGGAGACCCAGTACTTC. Looking up the rest from reference TRBV18 and TRBJ2-5 gives the full variable domain: NAGVMQNPRHLVRRRGQEARLRCSPMKGHSHVYWYRQLPEEGLKFMVYLQKENIIDESGMPKERFSAEFPKEGPSILRIQQVVRGDSAAYFCASSPNQGTETQYFGPGTRLLVL.

The gene calls are TRBV6-1 and TRBJ1-1, with TRBD1 matching 7 bases. Germline CDR1 and CDR2: MNHNS and SASEGT. The CDR3 consists of 16 residues. V trimming: 2 bases; J trimming: 0 bases; junction bases outside the gene matches: 6. The DNA of the CDR3 is TGTGCCAGCAGTGAATACAGGGGACTCATGAACACTGAAGCTTTCTTT. This translates into CASSEYRGLMNTEAFF.

J is TRBJ2-3 and V is TRBV7-9; tentatively, D is TRBD2 (5 bases). CDR1 and CDR2 (germline): SEHNR, FQNEAQ (reference sequence). This CDR3 is 15 amino acids long. Trimming stripped 0 bases from V and 4 bases from J, with 11 bases between. Here the CDR3 reads CASSLAGAVADTQYF. In DNA form, the CDR3 reads TGTGCCAGCAGCTTAGCGGGAGCGGTCGCAGATACGCAGTATTTT. Full variable domain (remainder filled in from reference TRBV7-9 and TRBJ2-3): DTGVSQNPRHKITKRGQNVTFRCDPISEHNRLYWYRQTLGQGPEFLTYFQNEAQLEKSRLLSDRFSAERPKGSFSTLEIQRTEQGDSAMYLCASSLAGAVADTQYFGPGTRLTVL.

This chain uses TRBV5-1 with TRBJ2-1; TRBD2 matches 11 bases. CDR3 length: 16 residues. Germline CDR1 SGHRS, CDR2 YFSETQ. After removal of 7 bases from V and 0 bases from J, the junction contained 6 bases not matched to a gene. The CDR3 DNA reads as TGCGCCAGCCAAATAACTAGCGGGAGCTCCTACAATGAGCAGTTCTTC. As protein: CASQITSGSSYNEQFF. The full variable domain, in which reference TRBV5-1 and TRBJ2-1 provide the parts outside the CDR3, is KAGVTQTPRYLIKTRGQQVTLSCSPISGHRSVSWYQQTPGQGLQFLFEYFSETQRNKGNFPGRFSGRQFSNSRSEMNVSTLELGDSALYLCASQITSGSSYNEQFFGPGTRLTVL.

This sequence joins TRBV6-5 and TRBJ2-2; TRBD2 matches at 7 bases. The V gene end was trimmed by 7 bases and the J gene end by 6 bases; junction bases not matched to a gene: 5. In germline, CDR1 is MNHEY, CDR2 SVGAGI. This CDR3 comprises 13 residues. The CDR3 DNA follows: TGTGCCAGCAACGAGGGAGGGTCCGGGGAGCTGTTTTTT. It specifies CASNEGGSGELFF.

This sequence joins TRBV9 and TRBJ2-1; 11 bases map to TRBD2. V lost 4 bases, J lost 4 bases, and 4 bases stayed unmatched. CDR1 is SGDLS, CDR2 YYNGEE, per germline. The CDR3 is 15 residues long. CDR3 nucleotide sequence: TGTGCCAGCAGCCCTCGACTAGCGGGGTACAATGAGCAGTTCTTC. Translation: CASSPRLAGYNEQFF.

The chain recombines TRBV5-1 with TRBJ2-7, with D possibly matching TRBD2 (6 bases). CDR3 length: 15 amino acids. V lost 4 bases and J 0 bases, leaving 14 bases between the germline ends. Germline CDR1 and CDR2: SGHRS and YFSETQ. CDR3 region: CASSPPAGSSYEQYF. The CDR3 DNA reads as TGCGCCAGCAGCCCTCCGGCGGGATCCTCCTACGAGCAGTACTTC. The full variable domain, with the rest looked up from reference TRBV5-1 and TRBJ2-7, is KAGVTQTPRYLIKTRGQQVTLSCSPISGHRSVSWYQQTPGQGLQFLFEYFSETQRNKGNFPGRFSGRQFSNSRSEMNVSTLELGDSALYLCASSPPAGSSYEQYFGPGTRLTVT.

The J gene is TRBJ2-1, the V gene TRBV6-2 or TRBV6-3, with 10 positions matching TRBD2. The V and J ends lost 2 bases and 6 bases, in that order; junction bases with no gene match: 7. The CDR3 extends over 16 amino acids. Germline lookup yields CDR1 MNHEY and CDR2 SVGEGT. The CDR3 loop reads CASSYPPAGGGNEQFF. The CDR3 DNA sequence: TGTGCCAGCAGTTACCCCCCAGCGGGAGGGGGCAATGAGCAGTTCTTC.

The chain links TRBV15 to TRBJ1-1; D is unclear. V lost 7 bases and J lost 0, with 9 bases in between. The CDR3 spans 13 residues. The germline gives CDR1 LNHNV, CDR2 YYDKDF (reference sequence). The CDR3 DNA reads as TGTGCCACCAACCTCGGGATGAACACTGAAGCTTTCTTT. Translation: CATNLGMNTEAFF.

The chain recombines TRBV6-1 with TRBJ2-1, with 8 bases fitting TRBD2. Looked up from germline, CDR1 is MNHNS and CDR2 is SASEGT. V lost 4 bases to trimming and J lost 0 bases; unmatched junction nucleotides: 11. This CDR3 spans 18 amino acids. CDR3 sequence (DNA): TGTGCCAGCAGTGGCTCTAGCGGGTGGTATAGCTCCTACAATGAGCAGTTCTTC. This gives the protein CASSGSSGWYSSYNEQFF.

V is TRBV28 and J is TRBJ2-7; D gene uncertain. The germline CDR1 and CDR2 sequences are MDHEN and SYDVKM. CDR3 length: 12 residues. V was shortened by 5 bases and J by 5 bases, with 10 bases between the two germline ends. The CDR3 reads CASSRVGHEQYF. As DNA, the CDR3 is TGTGCCAGCAGTCGGGTTGGCCACGAGCAGTACTTC.

The V call is TRBV25-1, the J call TRBJ2-1; 12 bases align to TRBD2. Germline-derived CDR1 and CDR2 are MGHDK and SYGVNS. Trimming removed 4 bases from V and 7 bases from J; junction bases left unmatched: 11. This CDR3 comprises 17 residues. The CDR3 DNA sequence: TGTGCCAGCAGTGCCTGGGACAGGACTAGCGGGATGAATGAGCAGTTCTTC. Its translation is CASSAWDRTSGMNEQFF.

The V and J genes are TRBV25-1 and TRBJ1-2; 7 positions agree with TRBD1. This CDR3 has 15 residues. CDR1 is MGHDK, CDR2 SYGVNS, per germline. V lost 3 bases to trimming and J lost 5 bases; unmatched junction nucleotides: 9. The DNA for the CDR3 is TGTGCCAGCAGTGACCTGGAGAAGGGGGCATATGGCTACACCTTC. Its protein product is CASSDLEKGAYGYTF.

J is TRBJ2-7 and V is TRBV20-1; D may be TRBD2 (5 bases). V was shortened by 3 bases and J by 4 bases, with 16 bases between the two germline ends. This CDR3 has 14 residues. The germline gives CDR1 DFQATT, CDR2 SNEGSKA (reference sequence). The CDR3 reads CSASRSGRAYEQYF. The CDR3 DNA is TGCAGTGCTAGTAGGAGCGGAAGAGCGTACGAGCAGTACTTC.

The chain carries TRBV14 and TRBJ2-5; tentative D call: TRBD2 (5 bases). The V and J ends lost 1 base and 5 bases respectively, with 14 bases between them. The CDR3 is made up of 15 amino acids. The germline gives CDR1 SGHDN, CDR2 FVKESK. The CDR3 region is CASSQARGLRETQYF. In DNA form, the CDR3 reads TGTGCCAGCAGCCAAGCTCGGGGTCTTAGGGAGACCCAGTACTTC.

V usage is TRBV19 and J usage is TRBJ2-1; 8 bases line up with TRBD2. CDR3 length: 13 residues. V lost 11 bases to trimming and J lost 0 bases; unmatched junction nucleotides: 3. Germline lookup yields CDR1 LNHDA and CDR2 SQIVND (reference sequence). The CDR3 reads CAVSGSSYNEQFF. The CDR3 DNA is TGTGCCGTAAGCGGGAGCTCCTACAATGAGCAGTTCTTC.

The J gene is TRBJ2-1, the V gene TRBV5-1, with D tentatively TRBD2 (6 bases). The CDR3 contains 15 residues. The V end lost 0 bases, the J end lost 6 bases, and 13 bases lay between the germline ends. The V gene's germline CDR1 is SGHRS and CDR2 YFSETQ. CDR3 protein: CASSLEGGSGNEQFF. The CDR3 DNA follows: TGCGCCAGCAGCTTGGAAGGAGGGTCTGGCAATGAGCAGTTCTTC.

The genes are TRBV6-5 and TRBJ2-1, with D possibly TRBD2 on 6 matching bases. The CDR3 contains 15 residues. Trimming left V 4 bases short and J 5 bases short, with 15 bases between. Germline-derived CDR1 and CDR2 are MNHEY and SVGAGI. The CDR3 bases are TGTGCCAGCAGTTTACTAGGTGGCGGGGACAATGAGCAGTTCTTC. Translating gives CASSLLGGGDNEQFF.